This T cell receptor beta chain is drawn from a study of PD-L1 blockade in urothelial cancer. Study at large: Patients began atezolizumab, 1,200 mg intravenously every 3 weeks, in the mid-2010s. Patients' histories included 0 to 3 prior chemotherapy regimens.

Locally advanced or metastatic urothelial carcinoma was present in patients. Patients yielded 1 to 8 samples each, pretreatment and on-treatment. TCRdb's table, derived via immunoSEQ multiplex PCR, lists solely in-frame clones and lacks some. The data contain some 19,000 clones, about 90% of them singletons. The V gene's germline CDR1 is SGHTS and CDR2 YDEGEE. V lost 1 base to trimming and J lost 4 bases, with 6 bases between them. CDR3 size: 13 residues. The sequencing here drew on PBMCs, taken around atezolizumab (anti-PD-L1) treatment. The chain couples TRBV5-8 to TRBJ1-5; D is undetermined. This receptor was obtained from a woman aged 60-75 years with urothelial cancer. For the CDR3, the DNA is TGTGCCAGCAGCTTGACGGGGAATCAGCCCCAGCATTTT. Protein: CASSLTGNQPQHF.